The clone carrying this T cell receptor (beta chain) was counted once. Method: immunoSEQ multiplex PCR; TCRdb's copy keeps in-frame clones and lacks some. The table lists about 83,000 clones, approximately 87% of them singletons. V dropped 11 bases and J dropped 2 bases, with 19 bases sitting between them. CDR3 length equals 15 residues. The germline gives CDR1 MRHNA, CDR2 SNTAGT. This sample is drawn from a study of radiation and T cells in renal cell carcinoma. Time point here: blood 4 weeks post-SBRT, at nephrectomy. As for treatment: 15 Gy SBRT to primary tumor, nephrectomy 4 weeks later. The sequenced sample was blood, obtained from a patient whose treatment included radiotherapy and nephrectomy. The chain combines TRBV6-4 with TRBJ1-5; possible D gene TRBD1, 5 bases. The TCR was taken from a woman aged 55-69 years with renal cell carcinoma. The CDR3 nucleotides read TGTGCCGAGGACCAGATGTGGGGGGGCAATCAGCCCCAGCATTTT. Encoded protein: CAEDQMWGGNQPQHF.